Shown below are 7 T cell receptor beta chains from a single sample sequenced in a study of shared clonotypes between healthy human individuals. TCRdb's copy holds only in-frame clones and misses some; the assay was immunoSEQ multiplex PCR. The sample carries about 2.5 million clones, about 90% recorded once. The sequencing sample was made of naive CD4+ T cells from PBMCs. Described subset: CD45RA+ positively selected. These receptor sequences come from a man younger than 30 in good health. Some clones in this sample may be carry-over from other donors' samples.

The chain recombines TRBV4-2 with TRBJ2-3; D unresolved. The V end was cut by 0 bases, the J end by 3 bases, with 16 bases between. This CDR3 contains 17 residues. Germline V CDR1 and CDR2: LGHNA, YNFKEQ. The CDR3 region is CASSQESLQRGTDTQYF. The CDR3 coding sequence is TGTGCCAGCAGCCAAGAATCACTCCAACGTGGGACAGATACGCAGTATTTT.

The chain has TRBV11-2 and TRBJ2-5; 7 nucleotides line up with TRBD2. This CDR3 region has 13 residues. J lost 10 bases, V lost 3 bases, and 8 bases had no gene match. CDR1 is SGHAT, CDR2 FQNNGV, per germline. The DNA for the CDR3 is TGTGCCAGCAGCTTTGTTCCCCGGGGGGTCCAGTACTTC. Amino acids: CASSFVPRGVQYF.

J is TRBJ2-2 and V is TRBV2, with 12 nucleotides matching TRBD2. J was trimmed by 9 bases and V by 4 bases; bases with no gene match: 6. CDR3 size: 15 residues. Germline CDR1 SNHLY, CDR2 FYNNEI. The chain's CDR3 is CASSVSSGRARELFF. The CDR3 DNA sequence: TGTGCCAGCAGTGTATCTAGCGGGAGGGCCCGGGAGCTGTTTTTT.

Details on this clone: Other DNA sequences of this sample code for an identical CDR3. DNA for the CDR3: TGTGCCAGCAGCTTAGACGGGAACACAGATACGCAGTATTTT. This translates into CASSLDGNTDTQYF. The gene calls are TRBV11-3 and TRBJ2-3, with TRBD2 as a possible D gene (5 bases). This CDR3 spans 14 amino acids. Germline V gene lookup returns CDR1 SGHNT and CDR2 YENEEA. Trimming cost V 0 bases and J 2 bases, with 6 bases left between them.

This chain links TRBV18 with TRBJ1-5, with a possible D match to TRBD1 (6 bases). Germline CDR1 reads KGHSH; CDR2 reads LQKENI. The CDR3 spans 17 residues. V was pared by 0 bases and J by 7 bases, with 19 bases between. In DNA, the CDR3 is TGTGCCAGCTCACCACCACAGGGAGGGGGGGCATCCCAGCCCCAGCATTTT. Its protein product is CASSPPQGGGASQPQHF.

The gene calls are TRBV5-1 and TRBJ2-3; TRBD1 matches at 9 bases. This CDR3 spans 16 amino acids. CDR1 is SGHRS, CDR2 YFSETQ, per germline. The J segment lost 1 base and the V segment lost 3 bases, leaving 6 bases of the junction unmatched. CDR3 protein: CASSWGDRVRTDTQYF. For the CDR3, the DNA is TGCGCCAGCAGCTGGGGGGACAGGGTCCGCACAGATACGCAGTATTTT.

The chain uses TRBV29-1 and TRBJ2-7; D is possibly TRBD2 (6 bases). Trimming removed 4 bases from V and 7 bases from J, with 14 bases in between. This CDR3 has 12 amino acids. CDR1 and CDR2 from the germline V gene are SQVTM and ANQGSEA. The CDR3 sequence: CSVASTRNEQYF. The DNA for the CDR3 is TGCAGCGTTGCCTCGACTAGGAATGAGCAGTACTTC.